This entry features one T cell receptor beta chain sequence. Antigen: not known. The data originate from a study of cytomegalovirus exposure and HLA in healthy donors. Germline V gene lookup returns CDR1 SGHRS and CDR2 YFSETQ. The CDR3 is made up of 15 amino acids. Germline trimming cut 4 bases from V and 0 bases from J; bases unmatched to any gene: 3. General study findings and limits: Later on, an analysis showed TCR association rates differing by HLA locus, with DRB1 the most and HLA-C the fewest. In a later analysis, at a false discovery rate of 0.05, fewer than 20,000 TCR beta sequences matched HLA alleles. Sequencing probably produced one cluster of sequence variants that were highly shared.

With 60 Vbeta and 13 Jbeta primers, the PCR was carried out. The table came from immunoSEQ multiplex PCR; TCRdb's copy has only in-frame clones and leaves some out. The sample includes roughly 82,000 clones, 74% of them seen just once. V usage is TRBV5-1 and J usage is TRBJ1-5; 8 nucleotides match TRBD1. The TCR sequence derives from a woman aged 50 to 65 in good health and CMV-seropositive. Material for sequencing was PBMCs. The CDR3 bases are TGCGCCAGCAGCGAAACAGGGGGTAGCAATCAGCCCCAGCATTTT. Its translation: CASSETGGSNQPQHF.